This T cell receptor (beta chain) was observed in a study of blood T cell repertoires in COVID-19. The wider study: Acute and convalescent COVID-19 specimens originated in the United States, Italy and Spain. T cells, B-cell-depleted T cells, or PBMCs provided the cDNA or gDNA that served as material.

From germline, CDR1 is SNHLY and CDR2 FYNNEI. With 5 bases removed from V and 4 bases from J, the gap between germline ends came to 8 bases. This CDR3 has 13 residues. Authors' processing steps: Using reference gene primer amplification, nucleated cell counts were estimated. Sequencing was performed with immunoSEQ multiplex PCR; in TCRdb, only in-frame clones are kept and a portion is missing. V, J and clone size are taken as reported in that table, and D and trimming were inferred from the DNA itself. Of around 150,000 clones in the sample, 86% were seen once. The sequence was obtained from a man in his 70s with acute or convalescent COVID-19. This chain joins TRBV2 and TRBJ2-2, with a tentative D call TRBD2 (5 bases). The sample consisted of peripheral blood. The CDR3 DNA reads as TGTGCCAGCAGTCGGACTGTCACCGGGGAGCTGTTTTTT. This gives the protein CASSRTVTGELFF.